The 26 T cell receptor beta chains listed next were all sequenced from one sample in a study of control samples from healthy donors and cancer patients. Profiling relied on immunoSEQ multiplex PCR, and the TCRdb table lists in-frame clones only, not all of them. The sample has 65,000 to 90,000 clones; under 90% are singletons. The sequenced sample consisted of PBMCs. These receptors were collected from a woman aged 45-65 years with colorectal cancer.

The chain uses TRBV10-1 and TRBJ2-3, with 10 positions matching TRBD2. The J segment lost 6 bases and the V segment lost 5 bases, leaving 5 bases of the junction unmatched. The CDR3 length is 14 residues. Germline assignment: CDR1 WNHNN and CDR2 SYGVQD (reference sequence). The CDR3 DNA sequence: TGCGCCAGCAGTCTTAGCGGGGGGTCGGATACGCAGTATTTT. Amino acid sequence: CASSLSGGSDTQYF.

This clone was seen a handful of times. This chain connects TRBV7-2 to TRBJ1-6; D is undetermined. Trimming removed 1 base from V and 5 bases from J, with 9 bases in between. The CDR3 extends over 15 amino acids. Germline-derived CDR1 and CDR2 are SGHTA and FQGNSA. This CDR3 is CASSLDWGNNSPLHF. CDR3 coding DNA: TGTGCCAGCAGCTTAGATTGGGGAAATAATTCACCCCTCCACTTT.

The rearrangement uses TRBV7-3 and TRBJ1-2; D not certain. The germline V gene has CDR1 SGHTA and CDR2 FQGTGA. CDR3 length equals 15 residues. V was pared by 1 base and J by 7 bases, with 16 bases between. The CDR3 coding sequence is TGTGCCAGCAGCTTAATGTCAATCGTCGGGTCTGGCTACACCTTC. It encodes CASSLMSIVGSGYTF.

As regards this clone: Other DNA sequences of this sample code for an identical CDR3. This chain uses TRBV5-1 with TRBJ2-3; no definite D call. CDR1 is SGHRS and CDR2 is YFSETQ in the germline V gene. Trimming removed 6 bases from V and 2 bases from J, with 4 bases in between. The CDR3 spans 11 residues. CDR3 in DNA: TGCGCCAGCACAAACACAGATACGCAGTATTTT. It codes for CASTNTDTQYF.

The chain has TRBV24-1 and TRBJ2-1; 11 nucleotides align to TRBD2. CDR1 is KGHDR, CDR2 SFDVKD, per germline. The V gene end was trimmed by 7 bases and the J gene end by 4 bases; junction bases not matched to a gene: 5. This CDR3 contains 15 residues. This CDR3 is CATRDSGGGYNEQFF. CDR3 in DNA: TGTGCCACCAGGGATAGCGGGGGGGGTTACAATGAGCAGTTCTTC.

This clone occurred a few times. The chain links TRBV6-5 to TRBJ1-2; 8 nucleotides agree with TRBD1. The CDR3 sequence is 14 residues long. V lost 7 bases, J lost 6 bases, and 10 bases stayed unmatched. Germline CDR1 reads MNHEY; CDR2 reads SVGAGI. The DNA of the CDR3 is TGTGCCAGCACCGGGACAGGTCAAAAGGATGGCTACACCTTC. It yields the protein CASTGTGQKDGYTF.

This clone has more than one count but fewer than ten. The CDR3 spells CASSSGEYNSPLHF. The CDR3 bases are TGCGCCAGCAGTTCCGGGGAATATAATTCACCCCTCCACTTT. The chain couples TRBV10-2 to TRBJ1-6; D remains unclear. Germline V lookup: CDR1 WSHSY, CDR2 SAAADI. Trimming cost V 5 bases and J 4 bases, with 9 bases left between them. The CDR3 length is 14 residues.

CDR3 nucleotides: TGCAGTGCTAGTTCTTCCGCCGGGGGCTCCTACGAGCAGTACGTC. This translates into CSASSSAGGSYEQYV. The chain carries TRBV20-1 and TRBJ2-7, with a weak D call TRBD2 (6 bases). CDR1 is DFQATT and CDR2 is SNEGSKA in the germline V gene (reference sequence). There are 15 residues in the CDR3. Between the trimmed V and J ends, which lost 3 bases and 0 bases, there was a span of 15 bases.

The gene calls are TRBV19 and TRBJ2-5; 7 nucleotides agree with TRBD1. V lost 1 base, J lost 2 bases, and 1 base stayed unmatched. CDR1 LNHDA and CDR2 SQIVND come from the germline V gene (reference sequence). The CDR3 runs 14 residues. Here the CDR3 DNA reads TGTGCCAGTAGTATAGGGGGACAGCAAGAGACCCAGTACTTC. Protein: CASSIGGQQETQYF.

The chain links TRBV6-5 to TRBJ2-1; TRBD2 aligns across 7 bases. There are 13 residues in the CDR3. CDR1 and CDR2 (germline): MNHEY, SVGAGI. Losses at the gene ends were 0 bases for V and 9 bases for J; bases not matched to a gene: 2. CDR3 region: CASSYSGEGEQFF. As DNA, the CDR3 is TGTGCCAGCAGTTACTCGGGGGAGGGTGAGCAGTTCTTC.

The gene calls are TRBV5-6 and TRBJ2-5; D gene ambiguous. CDR3 length: 15 amino acids. Germline V gene data show CDR1 as SGHDT and CDR2 as YYEEEE. V gave up 0 bases and J gave up 5 bases, with 14 bases separating them. The CDR3 coding sequence is TGTGCCAGCAGCTTGGGTTTTGGGGTTGGGGAGACCCAGTACTTC. Protein: CASSLGFGVGETQYF.

The CDR3 region has the DNA TGTGCCAGCAGCACACAGGTCCGCACTGAAGCTTTCTTT. Translating gives CASSTQVRTEAFF. The chain couples TRBV7-2 to TRBJ1-1; possible D gene TRBD1, 5 bases. The germline V gene encodes CDR1 SGHTA and CDR2 FQGNSA. Trimming took off 5 bases at V and 4 bases at J, with 11 bases between the two ends. CDR3 length: 13 amino acids. The whole variable domain, filled in from reference TRBV7-2 and TRBJ1-1, reads GAGVSQSPSNKVTEKGKDVELRCDPISGHTALYWYRQSLGQGLEFLIYFQGNSAPDKSGLPSDRFSAERTGGSVSTLTIQRTQQEDSAVYLCASSTQVRTEAFFGQGTRLTVV.

This chain connects TRBV6-4 to TRBJ2-3; no clear D. The CDR3 extends over 15 amino acids. Trimming removed 0 bases from V and 0 bases from J, with 7 bases in between. CDR1 is MRHNA and CDR2 is SNTAGT in the germline V gene. CDR3 region: CASSDSMGSTDTQYF. The CDR3 bases are TGTGCCAGCAGTGACTCGATGGGGAGCACAGATACGCAGTATTTT.

The chain couples TRBV5-1 to TRBJ2-5; 12 nucleotides match TRBD2. The germline gives CDR1 SGHRS, CDR2 YFSETQ. There are 16 residues in the CDR3. J lost 5 bases, V lost 5 bases, and 10 bases had no gene match. The CDR3 loop reads CASRIPSGGAGETQYF. The CDR3 region has the DNA TGCGCCAGCAGGATCCCTAGCGGGGGGGCCGGGGAGACCCAGTACTTC.

This chain joins TRBV21-1 and TRBJ2-3. TRBV21-1 has pseudogene status. This CDR3 has 12 residues. DNA of the CDR3: TGTGCCAGCAGCAAGGGACCGACTTCGCAGTATTTT. Encoded protein: CASSKGPTSQYF.

CDR3 coding DNA: TGCGCCCCCAGCCGAGACTCTCAGGGCACCGGGGCCAACGTCCTGACTTTC. This gives the protein CAPSRDSQGTGANVLTF. The rearrangement joins TRBV4-3 to TRBJ2-6, with D possibly TRBD1 on 5 matching bases. The CDR3 covers 17 residues. Germline CDR1 and CDR2: LGHNA and YSLEER. With 11 bases removed from V and 4 bases from J, the gap between germline ends came to 24 bases.

V and J are TRBV24-1 and TRBJ2-5; D unclear. This CDR3 is 13 amino acids long. V was cut by 3 bases and J by 5 bases, with 9 bases left in between. The germline CDR1 and CDR2 sequences are KGHDR and SFDVKD. This CDR3 is CATSDEHGETQYF. Here the CDR3 DNA reads TGTGCCACCAGTGATGAGCATGGGGAGACCCAGTACTTC.

The rearrangement uses TRBV7-2 and TRBJ2-2; D is possibly TRBD2 (7 bases). Germline V gene lookup returns CDR1 SGHTA and CDR2 FQGNSA. V lost 3 bases and J 4 bases, leaving 12 bases between the germline ends. The CDR3 extends over 15 amino acids. CDR3 sequence reads: CASSLGGPITGELFF. CDR3 nucleotide sequence: TGTGCCAGCAGCTTGGGGGGGCCAATCACCGGGGAGCTGTTTTTT. Full variable domain (missing parts from reference TRBV7-2 and TRBJ2-2): GAGVSQSPSNKVTEKGKDVELRCDPISGHTALYWYRQSLGQGLEFLIYFQGNSAPDKSGLPSDRFSAERTGGSVSTLTIQRTQQEDSAVYLCASSLGGPITGELFFGEGSRLTVL.

This clone was observed many times. The chain has TRBV5-1 and TRBJ2-2, with D uncertain. V was shortened by 0 bases and J by 6 bases, with 6 bases between the two germline ends. Germline-derived CDR1 and CDR2 are SGHRS and YFSETQ. The length of the CDR3 is 13 residues. CDR3 amino acids: CASSLVGAGELFF. The DNA for the CDR3 is TGCGCCAGCAGCTTGGTCGGCGCCGGGGAGCTGTTTTTT.

This clone was observed a few times. The chain links TRBV28 to TRBJ1-4, with 8 bases matching TRBD1. Germline lookup yields CDR1 MDHEN and CDR2 SYDVKM. This CDR3 comprises 13 residues. Trimming took 4 bases from V and 8 from J; bases not matched to a gene: 3. Written as DNA, the CDR3 is TGTGCCAGCAGTTCGGACAGGGCAGAAAAACTGTTTTTT. As protein: CASSSDRAEKLFF.

This clone has only a few counts. The rearrangement links TRBV7-6 to TRBJ2-2; D might be TRBD1 (5 bases). With 0 bases removed from V and 7 bases from J, the gap between germline ends came to 9 bases. CDR3 length equals 14 residues. Germline loops: CDR1 SGHVS, CDR2 FNYEAQ. The CDR3: CASSLAGAVGELFF. CDR3 sequence (DNA): TGTGCCAGCAGCTTAGCTGGGGCGGTCGGGGAGCTGTTTTTT.

The J gene is TRBJ1-2, the V gene TRBV2, with 8 bases identical to TRBD1. Germline V gene sequence: CDR1 SNHLY, CDR2 FYNNEI. With 2 bases clipped from V and 3 bases from J, the junction kept 2 bases outside the gene matches. CDR3 length: 14 residues. DNA of the CDR3: TGTGCCAGCAGTGAACAGGGGGCAGACTATGGCTACACCTTC. This translates into CASSEQGADYGYTF. The full variable domain, with the rest looked up from reference TRBV2 and TRBJ1-2, is EPEVTQTPSHQVTQMGQEVILRCVPISNHLYFYWYRQILGQKVEFLVSFYNNEISEKSEIFDDQFSVERPDGSNFTLKIRSTKLEDSAMYFCASSEQGADYGYTFGSGTRLTVV.

The chain links TRBV28 to TRBJ1-5; TRBD1 is a possible D gene (5 bases). The CDR3 runs to 15 residues. Germline V lookup: CDR1 MDHEN, CDR2 SYDVKM. Trimming took off 3 bases at V and 3 bases at J, with 12 bases between the two ends. In DNA, the CDR3 is TGTGCCAGCAGTTTGTGGCAGGGATACAATCAGCCCCAGCATTTT. Translation: CASSLWQGYNQPQHF.

V is TRBV5-1 and J is TRBJ2-5; 12 nucleotides line up with TRBD2. The CDR3 totals 16 residues. Germline CDR1 SGHRS, CDR2 YFSETQ. V was clipped by 7 bases and J by 1 base; unmatched bases: 8. The CDR3 DNA sequence: TGCGCCAGCGCTGTCGGACTAGCGGGGACCCAAGAGACCCAGTACTTC. Protein product: CASAVGLAGTQETQYF.

The V gene is TRBV10-3, the J gene TRBJ1-1; D not certain. CDR3 length: 17 residues. V dropped 4 bases and J dropped 0 bases, with 18 bases sitting between them. The germline V gene encodes CDR1 ENHRY and CDR2 SYGVKD. DNA for the CDR3: TGTGCCATCAGTGGGGCCGCTAAGTCGGAAATGAACACTGAAGCTTTCTTT. It yields the protein CAISGAAKSEMNTEAFF.

This rearrangement joins TRBV4-1 to TRBJ2-1; 8 bases align to TRBD2. The V gene end was trimmed by 4 bases and the J gene end by 5 bases; junction bases not matched to a gene: 7. The germline gives CDR1 MGHRA, CDR2 YSYEKL. CDR3 length equals 15 residues. CDR3: CASSPRGGRDNEQFF. CDR3 sequence (DNA): TGCGCCAGCAGCCCGCGCGGGGGGAGGGACAATGAGCAGTTCTTC.